These T cell receptor beta chains were read from a single sample in a study of blood T cell repertoires in COVID-19. Produced via immunoSEQ multiplex PCR; TCRdb's table is partial and in-frame only. Here the sample spans about 42,000 clones, roughly 89% being singletons. Sequencing was carried out using peripheral blood. The receptors come from a human donor in a cohort sampled during active COVID-19. Both conserved end residues are part of each CDR3. Each record gives: V gene, clone size, J gene, D gene, CDR3 DNA, CDR3 protein. A D gene is named only where the DNA matches it firmly. A clone size is listed for some rows: how often the clone was seen (once, few, many), or a class if it is expanded.

>TRBV27|-|TRBJ2-7|-
TGTGCCAGCAGTCAGCGTGAGGGAGCGTCCTACGAGCAGTACTTC
CASSQREGASYEQYF
>TRBV11-2|-|TRBJ2-3|-
TGTGCCAGCAGCCCGAGCCTCTCGAATACGCAGTATTTT
CASSPSLSNTQYF
>TRBV7-2|-|TRBJ2-7|-
TGTGCCAGCAGCCCCTCGGCAGGGGACTACGAGCAGTACTTC
CASSPSAGDYEQYF
>TRBV9|-|TRBJ1-2|TRBD1
TGTGCCAGCAGCGTGACAGGGGGCCCGACGGGCGGCTACACCTTC
CASSVTGGPTGGYTF
>TRBV5-4|once|TRBJ1-3|-
TGTGCCAGCAGCTTGGGTGGGGCAGGAGGGTTTGGAAACACCATATATTTT
CASSLGGAGGFGNTIYF
>TRBV10-2|-|TRBJ2-7|-
TGCGCCAGCAGTGAGTCTCTGACAGCCTACGAGCAGTACTTC
CASSESLTAYEQYF
>TRBV29-1|-|TRBJ1-2|-
TGCAGCGTTGCAACAGGACAAACCTTTTACACCTTC
CSVATGQTFYTF
>TRBV4-3|-|TRBJ1-2|-
TGCGCCAGCAGCCAAGAGTTGTCAACCGGGGGCTACACCTTC
CASSQELSTGGYTF
>TRBV6-5|-|TRBJ1-2|-
TGTGCCAGCAGTTACTCGACAGTGACTCTCTCTGGCTACACCTTC
CASSYSTVTLSGYTF
>TRBV27|-|TRBJ2-1|TRBD2
TGTGCCAGCAGTCCCGGACTAGCGGGGGGGCCCACTGAGCAGTTCTTC
CASSPGLAGGPTEQFF
>TRBV7-8|-|TRBJ2-1|TRBD2
TGTGCCAGCAGCCTGGGACTAGCGGGGGGGCCTGAGCAGTTCTTC
CASSLGLAGGPEQFF
>TRBV10-2|-|TRBJ1-3|-
TGCGCCAGCAGTGACGGACAGAGCTCTGGAAACACCATATATTTT
CASSDGQSSGNTIYF
>TRBV11-2|few|TRBJ1-5|TRBD1
TGTGCCAGCAGCCCCCGACAGGGAAATAGCAATCAGCCCCAGCATTTT
CASSPRQGNSNQPQHF
>TRBV18|-|TRBJ2-7|TRBD2
TGTGCCAGCTCACCCCTAGCGGGGGCCCCTTCCTACGAGCAGTACTTC
CASSPLAGAPSYEQYF
>TRBV7-9|few|TRBJ1-4|TRBD1
TGTGCCAGCAGGCCCGGACAGGGGGCGCATGAAAAACTGTTTTTT
CASRPGQGAHEKLFF
>TRBV4-3|-|TRBJ2-7|-
TGCGCCAGCAGCCAAGATCCGGAGGGAGGGGGGGAGTACTTC
CASSQDPEGGGEYF
>TRBV18|-|TRBJ2-7|-
TGTGCCAGCTCACCGGTCAAACAGGGCGGCGAGCAGTACTTC
CASSPVKQGGEQYF
>TRBV9|-|TRBJ1-2|TRBD1
TGTGCCAGCAGCGCCCGGGACAGGGGGTTTGGCTACACCTTC
CASSARDRGFGYTF
>TRBV10-2|-|TRBJ2-7|-
TGCGCCAGCTCGGGACACAATTACGAGCAGTACTTC
CASSGHNYEQYF
>TRBV12-3/TRBV12-4|-|TRBJ1-1|-
TGTGCCAGCAGTTTTCTAGGGGACACTGAAGCTTTCTTT
CASSFLGDTEAFF
>TRBV3-1/TRBV3-2|-|TRBJ2-7|TRBD2
TGTGCCAGCAGAAATGGTAAGCGGGGGGGCCCCTACGAGCAGTACTTC
CASRNGKRGGPYEQYF
>TRBV11-2|once|TRBJ2-7|TRBD1
TGTGCCAGCAGCTTTACACAGGGGGACGAGCAGTACTTC
CASSFTQGDEQYF
>TRBV27|-|TRBJ2-7|-
TGTGCCAGCAGTTTCCTCCCTTCCTACGAGCAGTACTTC
CASSFLPSYEQYF
>TRBV11-2|-|TRBJ2-5|TRBD2
TGTGCCAGCAGCCTCCCGATGGGTGCGGGGGGCCTACCAGTTACCCAGTACTTC
CASSLPMGAGGLPVTQYF
>TRBV7-6|-|TRBJ2-5|TRBD2
TGTGCCAGCAGCTTAAGACTAGCGGGGGTTCTCGAGACCCAGTACTTC
CASSLRLAGVLETQYF
>TRBV5-6|-|TRBJ1-1|-
TGTGCCAGCAGCTTGGCCCTTTTTGCAGGGAACACTGAAGCTTTCTTT
CASSLALFAGNTEAFF
>TRBV6-5|-|TRBJ1-5|-
TGTGCCAGCAGCGGGACACTAAATAGCAATCAGCCCCAGCATTTT
CASSGTLNSNQPQHF
>TRBV7-9|-|TRBJ1-1|-
TGTGCCAGCAGCTCTACGGCCGGGCGGGCCGTCACTGAAGCTTTCTTT
CASSSTAGRAVTEAFF
>TRBV18|-|TRBJ2-6|TRBD1
TGTGCCAGCACACAACCTCCGGGGACAGGGAGCTCTGGGGCCAACGTCCTGACTTTC
CASTQPPGTGSSGANVLTF
>TRBV15|-|TRBJ1-5|-
TGTGCCACCAGCCGCTCCCGGGACATACTAAATCAGCCCCAGCATTTT
CATSRSRDILNQPQHF
>TRBV9|once|TRBJ1-2|-
TGTGCCAGCAGCCCAGCGGGGGGAGACTATGGCTACACCTTC
CASSPAGGDYGYTF
>TRBV6-1|-|TRBJ1-4|TRBD1
TGTGCCAGCAGTGAATTGGGAAAGGGACAGAACCGGCTTAATGAAAAACTGTTTTTT
CASSELGKGQNRLNEKLFF
>TRBV27|-|TRBJ1-1|-
TGTGCCAGCAGCCGACAGGCCACTTCTGAAGCTTTCTTT
CASSRQATSEAFF
>TRBV27|-|TRBJ2-7|-
TGTGCCAGCAGTTTATTCGGACAGATCTCCTACGAGCAGTACTTC
CASSLFGQISYEQYF
>TRBV2|-|TRBJ1-6|-
TGTGCCAGCAGTCGAAACAGGGCCCCTAATTCACCCCTCCACTTT
CASSRNRAPNSPLHF
>TRBV4-3|-|TRBJ1-2|-
TGCGCCAGCAGCCTTAATCTAGGGGTATATGGCTACACCTTC
CASSLNLGVYGYTF
>TRBV5-4|-|TRBJ1-1|-
TGTGCCAGCAGATTACAGGGTGACACTGAAGCTTTCTTT
CASRLQGDTEAFF
>TRBV6-6|-|TRBJ1-5|-
TGTGCCAGCAGCCAACAAGTCAATCAGCCCCAGCATTTT
CASSQQVNQPQHF
>TRBV2|-|TRBJ1-3|-
TGTGCCAGCAGTCCCCTTTTCGGCCTAGGAGACACCATATATTTT
CASSPLFGLGDTIYF
>TRBV3-1/TRBV3-2|few|TRBJ1-1|TRBD1
TGTGCCAGCAGCCAAGGGACAGGGAACACTGAAGCTTTCTTT
CASSQGTGNTEAFF
>TRBV15|-|TRBJ2-7|-
TGTGCCACCAGCCTCCGGGACTCCTCCTACGAGCAGTACTTC
CATSLRDSSYEQYF
>TRBV4-2|-|TRBJ1-6|TRBD1
TGTGCCAGCAGCCTTGTGGGGCCGGGACAGGGGGGTTCACCCCTCCACTTT
CASSLVGPGQGGSPLHF
>TRBV5-6|-|TRBJ1-1|-
TGTGCCAGCAGCTTGGATTCGTTGGGGGGGATGAACACTGAAGCTTTCTTT
CASSLDSLGGMNTEAFF
>TRBV7-9|-|TRBJ1-2|-
TGTGCCAGCAGCTTTGGAGGCAACTATGGCTACACCTTC
CASSFGGNYGYTF
>TRBV4-3|once|TRBJ1-1|-
TGCGCCAGCAGCCAAGTCTCAGGCCCCTCGGCTGAAGCTTTCTTT
CASSQVSGPSAEAFF
>TRBV14|-|TRBJ1-3|-
TGTGCCAGCAGCCAAGATCGGGCCAGGGGATTCGCTGGAAACACCATATATTTT
CASSQDRARGFAGNTIYF
>TRBV12-3/TRBV12-4|-|TRBJ2-7|-
TGTGCCAGCAGTTTAGGAATAACTTACGAGCAGTACTTC
CASSLGITYEQYF
>TRBV13|-|TRBJ1-6|-
TGTGCCAGCAGCTTCCAGGGTTCACCCCTCCACTTT
CASSFQGSPLHF
>TRBV4-3|-|TRBJ1-2|-
TGCGCCAGCAGCCAAGTCGAGGGCGGGAAAGGCTACACCTTC
CASSQVEGGKGYTF
>TRBV10-3|-|TRBJ2-3|TRBD1
TGTGCCATCAGTGAGTGGGGGACAGAGAGCACAGATACGCAGTATTTT
CAISEWGTESTDTQYF
>TRBV4-3|-|TRBJ1-6|-
TGCGCCAGCAGCCAAGTGGGGGGTGAGCGAAGTTCACCCCTCCACTTT
CASSQVGGERSSPLHF
>TRBV5-4|-|TRBJ2-7|TRBD2
TGTGCCAGCAGCTGGGGGGGAAGGGAGCAGTACTTC
CASSWGGREQYF
>TRBV7-2|few|TRBJ1-5|-
TGTGCCAGCAGCTTAGACCAGAATCAGCCCCAGCATTTT
CASSLDQNQPQHF
>TRBV15|-|TRBJ2-7|TRBD1
TGTGCCACCAGCACATACAGGGGTGGGCGCGAGCAGTACTTC
CATSTYRGGREQYF
>TRBV7-9|few|TRBJ1-2|-
TGTGCCAGCAGCTTAGACCGCCTTTTGGCAGGGCAAGATGGCTACACCTTC
CASSLDRLLAGQDGYTF